These 9 T cell receptor beta chains originate from one sample sequenced in a study of blood T cell repertoires in COVID-19. Generated by immunoSEQ multiplex PCR, the TCRdb table keeps only in-frame clones and is missing some. The sample comprises roughly 100,000 clones, roughly 86% of which are singletons, and roughly 3.1% rests with the top ten. Material for sequencing was peripheral blood. These TCRs come from a man aged 45-65 years with active or convalescent COVID-19.

CDR3 sequence (DNA): TGTGCCAGCAGTCGGACAGCTCAAGAGACCCAGTACTTC. It codes for CASSRTAQETQYF. The V and J genes are TRBV6-5 and TRBJ2-5; perhaps TRBD1 as D (6 bases). Looked up from germline, CDR1 is MNHEY and CDR2 is SVGAGI. V was pared by 5 bases and J by 2 bases, with 9 bases between. The CDR3 loop spans 13 amino acids.

The chain combines TRBV29-1 with TRBJ2-5; 8 nucleotides align to TRBD1. With 1 base clipped from V and 5 bases from J, the junction kept 3 bases outside the gene matches. The germline gives CDR1 SQVTM, CDR2 ANQGSEA. The CDR3 spans 13 residues. The CDR3 sequence: CSVEVRQGETQYF. As DNA, the CDR3 is TGCAGCGTTGAAGTTAGACAGGGGGAGACCCAGTACTTC.

The rearrangement links TRBV18 to TRBJ1-4; tentatively, D is TRBD1 (5 bases). This CDR3 has 15 amino acids. Between the trimmed V and J ends, which lost 5 bases and 2 bases, there was a span of 12 bases. CDR1 KGHSH and CDR2 LQKENI come from the germline V gene. The CDR3 DNA sequence: TGTGCCAGCTCATATAACCGGGGGACTAATGAAAAACTGTTTTTT. It yields the protein CASSYNRGTNEKLFF.

The chain carries TRBV18 and TRBJ2-6; tentative D call: TRBD1 (6 bases). Germline V gene lookup returns CDR1 KGHSH and CDR2 LQKENI. The CDR3 has 17 amino acids. V lost 4 bases and J lost 1, with 14 bases in between. The chain's CDR3 is CASSQTGQQSGANVLTF. DNA of the CDR3: TGTGCCAGCTCACAGACGGGACAACAATCTGGGGCCAACGTCCTGACTTTC. The variable domain in full, with the rest retrieved from reference TRBV18 and TRBJ2-6, is NAGVMQNPRHLVRRRGQEARLRCSPMKGHSHVYWYRQLPEEGLKFMVYLQKENIIDESGMPKERFSAEFPKEGPSILRIQQVVRGDSAAYFCASSQTGQQSGANVLTFGAGSRLTVL.

The V and J genes are TRBV4-1 and TRBJ1-2; a weak D match, TRBD1 (5 bases). Trimming pared 0 bases from V and 0 bases from J, leaving 8 bases between. CDR1 and CDR2 (germline): MGHRA, YSYEKL. The CDR3 loop spans 15 amino acids. The CDR3 DNA follows: TGCGCCAGCAGCCAAGAAGCGACAGCTAACTATGGCTACACCTTC. Translating gives CASSQEATANYGYTF.

The chain couples TRBV5-1 to TRBJ2-6; TRBD1 matches at 9 bases. The CDR3 has 17 residues. The V gene end was trimmed by 0 bases and the J gene end by 2 bases; junction bases not matched to a gene: 3. Germline assignment: CDR1 SGHRS and CDR2 YFSETQ. CDR3 bases: TGCGCCAGCAGCTTGGGCTGGACAGGGGCTGGGGCCAACGTCCTGACTTTC. Translated: CASSLGWTGAGANVLTF. Full variable domain (outside the CDR3, taken from reference TRBV5-1 and TRBJ2-6): KAGVTQTPRYLIKTRGQQVTLSCSPISGHRSVSWYQQTPGQGLQFLFEYFSETQRNKGNFPGRFSGRQFSNSRSEMNVSTLELGDSALYLCASSLGWTGAGANVLTFGAGSRLTVL.

This rearrangement joins TRBV6-5 to TRBJ1-5; D is possibly TRBD1 (5 bases). V lost 11 bases and J 0 bases, leaving 11 bases between the germline ends. The CDR3 contains 13 residues. Germline V gene data show CDR1 as MNHEY and CDR2 as SVGAGI. The CDR3 sequence is CAGAEYSNQPQHF. CDR3 coding DNA: TGTGCCGGGGCAGAATATAGCAATCAGCCCCAGCATTTT.

The CDR3 here is CASSVGTGVANTGELFF. The CDR3 DNA is TGTGCCAGCAGCGTGGGCACAGGGGTCGCGAACACCGGGGAGCTGTTTTTT. The J gene is TRBJ2-2, the V gene TRBV9; 7 bases line up with TRBD1. Germline CDR1 is SGDLS and CDR2 is YYNGEE. Losses at the gene ends were 2 bases for V and 0 bases for J; bases not matched to a gene: 7. CDR3 length equals 17 residues.

A few counts support this clone. The chain uses TRBV3-1 (or the pseudogene TRBV3-2) and TRBJ2-3; TRBD1 agrees at 7 bases. V shed 5 bases, J shed 2 bases, and the junction held 10 bases outside the gene matches. Germline CDR1 reads LGHDT; CDR2 reads YNNKEL (reference sequence). CDR3 length: 16 residues. The CDR3, as DNA: TGTGCCAGCAGCGGCAGCCGGACAGGATTCACAGATACGCAGTATTTT. Its protein is CASSGSRTGFTDTQYF.